This entry concerns a single T cell receptor beta chain. Via MiXCR, TCRdb re-called the RT-PCR reads, giving one row per CDR3 protein. The sample lists some 880,000 distinct CDR3 sequences; about a sixth were seen once. The data are from a study of patients and donors after allogeneic stem cell transplantation. The V end was cut by 4 bases, the J end by 5 bases, with 19 bases between. The CDR3 spans 16 residues. Germline V gene sequence: CDR1 SGDLS, CDR2 YYNGEE. This sequence originates from a human donor who was either an allogeneic HSCT recipient or a stem cell or donor lymphocyte infusion donor (not recorded which). It is not recorded whose cells these are; they may come from a transplant donor. The V and J genes are TRBV9 and TRBJ2-1; perhaps TRBD2 as D (7 bases). Input material: blood, either unsorted or a sorted T cell fraction (not recorded which). CDR3 sequence reads: CASSTAGGGPNNEQFF. CDR3 in DNA: TGTGCCAGCAGCACCGCTGGGGGGGGGCCAAACAATGAGCAGTTCTTC.